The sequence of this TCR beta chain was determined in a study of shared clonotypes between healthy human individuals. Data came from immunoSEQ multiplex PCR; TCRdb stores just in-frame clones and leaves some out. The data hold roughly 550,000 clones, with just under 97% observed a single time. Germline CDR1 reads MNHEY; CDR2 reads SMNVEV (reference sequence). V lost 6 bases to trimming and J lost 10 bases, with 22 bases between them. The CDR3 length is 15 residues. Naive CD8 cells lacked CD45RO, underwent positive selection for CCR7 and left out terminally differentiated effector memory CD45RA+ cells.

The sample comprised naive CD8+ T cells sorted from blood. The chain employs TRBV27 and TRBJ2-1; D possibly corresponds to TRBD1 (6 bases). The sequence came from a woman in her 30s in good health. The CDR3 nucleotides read TGTGCCAGCAGCTACCGGGACACCGGGTTAGGGGAGCAGTTCTTC. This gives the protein CASSYRDTGLGEQFF.